This TCR beta chain is drawn from a study of blood T cell repertoires in COVID-19. Produced via immunoSEQ multiplex PCR; TCRdb's table is partial and in-frame only. The table has some 260,000 clones, approximately 91% seen once. The CDR3 covers 17 residues. Germline V gene data show CDR1 as SGHTA and CDR2 as FQGNSA. V shed 2 bases and J 0 bases; nucleotides not matched to a gene: 8. The sample was peripheral blood. The J gene is TRBJ2-5, the V gene TRBV7-2; 8 bases map to TRBD1. This TCR was sampled from a woman aged 25 to 45 with acute or convalescent COVID-19. CDR3 amino acids: CASSLQGANTHQETQYF. The DNA for the CDR3 is TGTGCCAGCAGCTTACAGGGGGCGAACACCCACCAAGAGACCCAGTACTTC.